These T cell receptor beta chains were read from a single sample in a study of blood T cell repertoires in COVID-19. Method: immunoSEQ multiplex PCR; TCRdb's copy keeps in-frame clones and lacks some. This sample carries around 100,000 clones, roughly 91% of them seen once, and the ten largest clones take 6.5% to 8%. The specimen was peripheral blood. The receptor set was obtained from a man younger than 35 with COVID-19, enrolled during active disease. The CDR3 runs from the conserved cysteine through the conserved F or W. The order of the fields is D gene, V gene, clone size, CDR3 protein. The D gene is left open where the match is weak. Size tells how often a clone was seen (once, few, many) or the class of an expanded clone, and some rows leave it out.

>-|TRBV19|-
CASSHGDKMNTEAFF
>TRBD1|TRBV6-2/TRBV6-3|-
CASSYSRDREVDEQYF
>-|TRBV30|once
CAWRNRERVPEGYTF
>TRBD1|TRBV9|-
CASSASSTGSEQYF
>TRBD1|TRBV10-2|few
CASRDRSQEKLLF
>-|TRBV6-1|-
CASSEASMVNEQFF
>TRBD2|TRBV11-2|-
CASSPVGGVVTGELFF
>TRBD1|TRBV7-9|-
CASSQPRTGPKETQYF
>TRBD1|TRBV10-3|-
CAISPGQGRETQYF
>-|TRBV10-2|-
CASSDLYEQYF
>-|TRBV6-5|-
CASSSQQGGGYGYTF
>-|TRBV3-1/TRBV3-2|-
CASSQGPPLHF
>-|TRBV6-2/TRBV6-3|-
CASSRLAEPPYNEQFF
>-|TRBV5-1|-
CASSLPTGFLGARDTQYF
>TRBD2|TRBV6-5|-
CASKGAGDPYEQYF
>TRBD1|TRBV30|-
CAWTRTGHLGGNTGELFF
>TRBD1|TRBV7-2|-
CASSFRGIHLQGKEGYTF
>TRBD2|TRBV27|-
CASSLYGTRGYEQYF